This entry is about one T cell receptor beta chain. Germline-derived CDR1 and CDR2 are SGHKS and YYEKEE (reference sequence). The V gene end was trimmed by 2 bases and the J gene end by 7 bases; junction bases not matched to a gene: 13. The CDR3 length is 17 residues. This entry belongs to a study of blood T cell repertoires in COVID-19. Overall study context: Both acute and convalescent COVID-19 samples were obtained from the United States, Italy and Spain. T cells, B-cell-depleted T cells, or PBMCs provided the cDNA or gDNA that served as material.

In the authors' workflow: Counts of nucleated cells, estimated from reference gene primer amplification, were obtained. This table comes from immunoSEQ multiplex PCR, and its TCRdb copy is limited to in-frame clones, with some not included. D and trimming were read from the DNA, whereas the V and J calls and clone size are those reported in that table. The sample has more than 45,000 clones; roughly nine tenths are singletons. The sequencing sample was made of peripheral blood. This TCR was recovered from a man between 70 and 80 years old with acute or convalescent COVID-19. The rearrangement uses TRBV5-5 and TRBJ2-2; 8 bases map to TRBD1. DNA of the CDR3: TGTGCCAGCAGCTTTGCTCCTCAGGGGGCTACGGGCGGGGAGCTGTTTTTT. Protein sequence: CASSFAPQGATGGELFF.